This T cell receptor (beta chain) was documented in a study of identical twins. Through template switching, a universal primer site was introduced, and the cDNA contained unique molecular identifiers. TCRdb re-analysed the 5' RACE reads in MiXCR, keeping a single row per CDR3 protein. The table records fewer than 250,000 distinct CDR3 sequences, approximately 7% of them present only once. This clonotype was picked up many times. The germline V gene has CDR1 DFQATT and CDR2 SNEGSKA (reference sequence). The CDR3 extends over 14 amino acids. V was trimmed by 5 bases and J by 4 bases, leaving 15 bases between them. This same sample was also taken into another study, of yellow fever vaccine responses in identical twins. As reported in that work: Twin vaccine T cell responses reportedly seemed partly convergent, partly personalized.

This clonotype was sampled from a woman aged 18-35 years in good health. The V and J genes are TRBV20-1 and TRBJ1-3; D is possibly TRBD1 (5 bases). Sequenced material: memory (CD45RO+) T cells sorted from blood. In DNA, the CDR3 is TGCAGTGCTTACCTTCAGGGCCCCGGAAACACCATATATTTT. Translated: CSAYLQGPGNTIYF.